Below, 32 T cell receptor beta chains from the same sample are listed, as sequenced in a study of shared clonotypes between healthy human individuals. CD45RO negativity and positive selection for CCR7 defined naive CD8 cells, a population that excluded terminally differentiated effector memory CD45RA+ cells. Measured with immunoSEQ multiplex PCR; TCRdb has only the in-frame clones, and not every one. This table holds millions of clones, approximately 94% found once. The sample was naive CD8+ T cells sorted from blood. The receptors originated from a man younger than 35 in good health.

V usage is TRBV14 and J usage is TRBJ2-7; 9 positions match TRBD2. The CDR3 consists of 13 residues. CDR1 SGHDN and CDR2 FVKESK come from the germline V gene. V shed 4 bases and J 3 bases; nucleotides not matched to a gene: 1. CDR3: CASSPSGDYEQYF. In DNA form, the CDR3 reads TGTGCCAGCAGCCCTAGCGGGGACTACGAGCAGTACTTC.

V and J are TRBV7-6 and TRBJ2-7; 11 bases fit TRBD1. V dropped 5 bases and J dropped 5; count of bases not matched to a gene: 8. The CDR3 runs to 15 residues. The germline gives CDR1 SGHVS, CDR2 FNYEAQ. CDR3 coding DNA: TGTGCCAGCAGCCCAAGGGGGGACAGGGGGAACGAGCAGTACTTC. This codes for CASSPRGDRGNEQYF.

This clone was seen just once. This rearrangement joins TRBV9 to TRBJ2-2; 7 bases are shared with TRBD2. The CDR3 runs to 15 residues. Germline loops: CDR1 SGDLS, CDR2 YYNGEE. Trimming at V came to 10 bases and at J to 1 base, leaving 10 bases not matched to a gene. The CDR3 region has the DNA TGTGCCTCCGGGGTGGCTAGCGGGAACACCGGGGAGCTGTTTTTT. It specifies CASGVASGNTGELFF.

The chain couples TRBV10-3 to TRBJ2-7, with 7 nucleotides matching TRBD1. Germline trimming cut 11 bases from V and 3 bases from J; bases unmatched to any gene: 7. This CDR3 spans 12 amino acids. The germline CDR1 and CDR2 sequences are ENHRY and SYGVKD. For the CDR3, the DNA is TGTGCCTCAGGACAGGAGATCTACGAGCAGTACTTC. Amino acid sequence: CASGQEIYEQYF.

V usage is TRBV29-1 and J usage is TRBJ1-5, with 7 bases lining up with TRBD1. Germline loops: CDR1 SQVTM, CDR2 ANQGSEA. The CDR3 is made up of 16 amino acids. V dropped 8 bases and J dropped 0; count of bases not matched to a gene: 13. This CDR3 is CSSDRVGWDSNQPQHF. CDR3 coding DNA: TGCAGCTCAGACAGGGTAGGTTGGGATAGCAATCAGCCCCAGCATTTT.

The V gene is TRBV5-8, the J gene TRBJ2-1; weak D call: TRBD2 (6 bases). This CDR3 has 14 amino acids. Germline CDR1 and CDR2: SGHTS and YDEGEE. The V end lost 6 bases, the J end lost 10 bases, and 20 bases lay between the germline ends. CDR3 amino acids: CASNPGVPAGEQFF. CDR3 nucleotide sequence: TGTGCCAGCAACCCGGGCGTCCCCGCGGGGGAGCAGTTCTTC.

This rearrangement joins TRBV30 to TRBJ1-5; possible D gene TRBD1, 5 bases. The CDR3 is 14 amino acids. Germline CDR1 is GTSNPN and CDR2 is SVGIG (reference sequence). V lost 3 bases and J lost 2, with 11 bases in between. The CDR3 sequence: CAWREGMGNQPQHF. The CDR3 coding sequence is TGTGCCTGGAGAGAGGGGATGGGCAATCAGCCCCAGCATTTT. Full variable domain (remainder filled in from reference TRBV30 and TRBJ1-5): SQTIHQWPATLVQPVGSPLSLECTVEGTSNPNLYWYRQAAGRGLQLLFYSVGIGQISSEVPQNLSASRPQDRQFILSSKKLLLSDSGFYLCAWREGMGNQPQHFGDGTRLSIL.

CDR3 coding DNA: TGCGCCAGCAGCCAAGTATGGGGGAGCCCGAAGCACACCGGGGAGCTGTTTTTT. Encoded protein: CASSQVWGSPKHTGELFF. The chain links TRBV4-3 to TRBJ2-2; D is perhaps TRBD1 or TRBD2 (5 bases each). The ends were cut back, 1 base at V and 3 bases at J, with 18 bases in the middle. Germline V gene data show CDR1 as LGHNA and CDR2 as YSLEER. The CDR3 is 18 amino acids.

With respect to this clone: Relative to the germline gene, one junction end is altered; a read error may explain this. This chain's CDR3 is CASSLLTGLQETQYF. CDR3 coding DNA: TGTGCTAGCAGCTTACTGACAGGGCTACAAGAGACCCAGTACTTC. The chain joins TRBV7-7 to TRBJ2-5; 7 nucleotides agree with TRBD1. Germline values: CDR1 SSHAT, CDR2 FNYEAQ (reference sequence). The CDR3 sequence is 15 residues long.

This clone has only one observation. V usage is TRBV5-6 and J usage is TRBJ2-7; the match to TRBD1 covers 9 bases. V lost 2 bases and J lost 6; bases outside the gene matches: 12. Germline V CDR1 and CDR2: SGHDT, YYEEEE. CDR3 length equals 16 residues. In DNA form, the CDR3 reads TGTGCCAGCAGCTTTTCAAACAGGGGGCTCTTTGGCGAGCAGTACTTC. Translated: CASSFSNRGLFGEQYF.

V is TRBV6-1 and J is TRBJ2-5; 7 bases fit TRBD1. Germline loops: CDR1 MNHNS, CDR2 SASEGT. V lost 0 bases to trimming and J lost 5 bases; unmatched junction nucleotides: 9. The CDR3 sequence is 16 residues long. CDR3 coding DNA: TGTGCCAGCAGTGAAGCCGTCAGGGGGTTTGAGGAGACCCAGTACTTC. Protein sequence: CASSEAVRGFEETQYF.

The CDR3 here is CASSPDPGRAGFYEQYF. The CDR3 DNA reads as TGTGCCAGCAGTCCTGATCCGGGGCGCGCGGGGTTCTACGAGCAGTACTTC. This chain links TRBV27 with TRBJ2-7; tentatively, D is TRBD2 (6 bases). The CDR3 is 17 amino acids. Germline CDR1 is MNHEY and CDR2 is SMNVEV (reference sequence). With 5 bases removed from V and 3 bases from J, the gap between germline ends came to 23 bases.

The count of this clone is one. This sequence joins TRBV7-9 and TRBJ2-1, with TRBD1 matching over 9 bases. The length of the CDR3 is 15 residues. Looked up from germline, CDR1 is SEHNR and CDR2 is FQNEAQ (reference sequence). Trimming at V came to 2 bases and at J to 4 bases, leaving 3 bases not matched to a gene. The CDR3 spells CASSLTGGQYNEQFF. CDR3 nucleotides: TGTGCCAGCAGCTTAACAGGGGGCCAGTACAATGAGCAGTTCTTC. The complete variable domain, with remaining parts taken from reference TRBV7-9 and TRBJ2-1, reads DTGVSQNPRHKITKRGQNVTFRCDPISEHNRLYWYRQTLGQGPEFLTYFQNEAQLEKSRLLSDRFSAERPKGSFSTLEIQRTEQGDSAMYLCASSLTGGQYNEQFFGPGTRLTVL.

The chain links TRBV7-9 to TRBJ1-4; 8 positions match TRBD1. From germline, CDR1 is SEHNR and CDR2 FQNEAQ (reference sequence). This CDR3 contains 15 residues. V lost 4 bases, J lost 5 bases, and 6 bases stayed unmatched. The CDR3 DNA follows: TGTGCCAGCAGCTCCACGGACAGGGTAAATGAAAAACTGTTTTTT. It translates to CASSSTDRVNEKLFF.

V gene TRBV5-6 combines with J gene TRBJ2-1, with 8 bases matching TRBD1. Germline trimming cut 3 bases from V and 6 bases from J; bases unmatched to any gene: 8. CDR1 is SGHDT and CDR2 is YYEEEE in the germline V gene. CDR3 length: 15 residues. In nucleotides, the CDR3 is TGTGCCAGCAGCTATACCGGGACAGGCGCCAATGAGCAGTTCTTC. Protein product: CASSYTGTGANEQFF.

This clone appeared once. This sequence joins TRBV4-2 and TRBJ1-2; D perhaps matches TRBD1 (5 bases). V shed 3 bases and J shed 4 bases, with 9 bases lying between them. This CDR3 region has 13 residues. Germline CDR1 LGHNA, CDR2 YNFKEQ. CDR3 sequence: CASSHGGVYGYTF. CDR3 DNA: TGTGCCAGCAGCCACGGAGGGGTCTATGGCTACACCTTC.

Details on this clone: This sample includes further DNA sequences coding for the same CDR3. The CDR3 DNA reads TGTGCCAGCAGCTTAGAGCTAGCGGGAGGCAATGAGCAGTTCTTC. It encodes CASSLELAGGNEQFF. The chain uses TRBV13 and TRBJ2-1, with 11 positions matching TRBD2. The V segment lost 1 base and the J segment 6 bases; nucleotides outside the gene matches: 2. This CDR3 is built from 15 residues. Germline V gives CDR1 PRHDT, CDR2 FYEKMQ (reference sequence).

A word on this clone: Other DNA sequences within the sample encode an identical CDR3. V usage is TRBV6-1 and J usage is TRBJ2-7, with 7 bases aligning to TRBD2. Germline V gene lookup returns CDR1 MNHNS and CDR2 SASEGT. The V segment lost 1 base and the J segment 2 bases; nucleotides outside the gene matches: 5. This CDR3 contains 15 residues. The CDR3 DNA reads as TGTGCCAGCAGTGAAGTTGGGGGGGGTGCCTACGAGCAGTACTTC. It codes for CASSEVGGGAYEQYF.

The chain uses TRBV7-6 and TRBJ1-1, with TRBD1 identical over 10 bases. CDR1 and CDR2 (germline): SGHVS, FNYEAQ. V trimming: 4 bases; J trimming: 1 base; junction bases outside the gene matches: 3. This CDR3 contains 15 residues. The CDR3 region is CASSSWDRGNTEAFF. CDR3 coding DNA: TGTGCCAGCAGCTCCTGGGACAGGGGGAACACTGAAGCTTTCTTT.

The CDR3 nucleotides read TGCGCCAGCACACCTAGCTCCTACAATGAGCAGTTCTTC. It yields the protein CASTPSSYNEQFF. V and J are TRBV10-2 and TRBJ2-1; no firm D call. V shed 7 bases and J shed 0 bases, with 7 bases lying between them. CDR1 is WSHSY, CDR2 SAAADI, per germline. CDR3 size: 13 residues.

As for this clone: This sample also contains other DNA sequences that code for the same CDR3. CDR3 residues: CASSFGSNTGELFF. DNA of the CDR3: TGTGCCAGCAGTTTTGGATCGAACACCGGGGAGCTGTTTTTT. V is TRBV27 and J is TRBJ2-2; unclear D gene. Trimming left V 3 bases short and J 0 bases short, with 5 bases between. The CDR3 runs 14 residues. Germline CDR1 reads MNHEY; CDR2 reads SMNVEV (reference sequence).

This clone was picked up one time. The sample holds other DNA sequences that translate to the same CDR3. The genes are TRBV6-1 and TRBJ2-7, with TRBD2 matching 11 bases. The CDR3 runs to 15 residues. Germline assignment: CDR1 MNHNS and CDR2 SASEGT. Trimming took 1 base from V and 3 from J; bases not matched to a gene: 2. The chain's CDR3 is CASSEGLAGNYEQYF. In DNA form, the CDR3 reads TGTGCCAGCAGTGAAGGACTAGCGGGAAACTACGAGCAGTACTTC.

The chain employs TRBV27 and TRBJ2-7, with TRBD1 identical over 9 bases. V lost 5 bases, J lost 5 bases, and 22 bases stayed unmatched. Looked up from germline, CDR1 is MNHEY and CDR2 is SMNVEV (reference sequence). CDR3 size: 19 residues. DNA for the CDR3: TGTGCCAGCAGTCCTTGGGGACAGGGAGATTCCCCTACGCCCCACGAGCAGTACTTC. It is translated as CASSPWGQGDSPTPHEQYF.

V usage is TRBV19 and J usage is TRBJ1-1, with a possible D match to TRBD1 (6 bases). The V end lost 4 bases, the J end lost 3 bases, and 27 bases lay between the germline ends. This CDR3 is 19 amino acids long. Germline assignment: CDR1 LNHDA and CDR2 SQIVND (reference sequence). Here the CDR3 DNA reads TGTGCCAGTAGTAACGACCCCCTGGACAGAGGCTGGCCGCACACTGAAGCTTTCTTT. Residues: CASSNDPLDRGWPHTEAFF.

The rearrangement uses TRBV11-2 and TRBJ2-1; D ambiguous. The CDR3 loop spans 15 amino acids. The germline V gene has CDR1 SGHAT and CDR2 FQNNGV. V lost 0 bases and J 4 bases, leaving 10 bases between the germline ends. The CDR3 DNA reads as TGTGCCAGCAGCTTAGAGATGTCGGGTTACAATGAGCAGTTCTTC. Protein product: CASSLEMSGYNEQFF. Using reference TRBV11-2 and TRBJ2-1 for the parts outside the CDR3, the full variable domain is EAGVAQSPRYKIIEKRQSVAFWCNPISGHATLYWYQQILGQGPKLLIQFQNNGVVDDSQLPKDRFSAERLKGVDSTLKIQPAKLEDSAVYLCASSLEMSGYNEQFFGPGTRLTVL.

The chain couples TRBV5-1 to TRBJ2-7; 7 positions agree with TRBD2. Germline CDR1 and CDR2: SGHRS and YFSETQ. The CDR3 consists of 15 residues. The J segment lost 2 bases and the V segment lost 3 bases, leaving 8 bases of the junction unmatched. The CDR3 spells CASSSYSGCPYEQYF. CDR3 coding DNA: TGCGCCAGCAGCTCCTATAGCGGGTGTCCCTACGAGCAGTACTTC.

The chain recombines TRBV13 with TRBJ2-7; TRBD1 or TRBD2 may be the D gene (5 bases each). This CDR3 spans 14 amino acids. V gave up 5 bases and J gave up 3 bases, with 14 bases separating them. Germline V gene lookup returns CDR1 PRHDT and CDR2 FYEKMQ (reference sequence). CDR3 loop: CASSPGSDSYEQYF. The CDR3 region has the DNA TGTGCCAGCAGCCCGGGATCCGACAGCTACGAGCAGTACTTC.

The chain is built from TRBV27 and TRBJ1-6; possibly TRBD1 for D (5 bases). The germline V gene has CDR1 MNHEY and CDR2 SMNVEV (reference sequence). This CDR3 has 15 amino acids. Trimming stripped 7 bases from V and 4 bases from J, with 14 bases between. The CDR3: CASTYAGGYNSPLHF. The DNA for the CDR3 is TGTGCCAGCACCTACGCGGGGGGTTATAATTCACCCCTCCACTTT.

Of note for this clone: This specimen includes other DNA sequences encoding the same CDR3. The chain is built from TRBV6-5 and TRBJ2-1; 8 bases map to TRBD2. V was pared by 6 bases and J by 2 bases, with 3 bases of the junction left unmatched. The CDR3 loop spans 14 amino acids. Germline-derived CDR1 and CDR2 are MNHEY and SVGAGI. CDR3 in amino acids: CASSPGGAYNEQFF. The CDR3 DNA is TGTGCCAGCAGCCCCGGGGGGGCCTACAATGAGCAGTTCTTC.

The gene calls are TRBV6-5 and TRBJ2-7; the match to TRBD2 covers 7 bases. Looked up from germline, CDR1 is MNHEY and CDR2 is SVGAGI. The CDR3 covers 15 residues. J lost 0 bases, V lost 6 bases, and 8 bases had no gene match. CDR3 nucleotide sequence: TGTGCCAGCAGCACATCCCCTAGCGGCTCCTACGAGCAGTACTTC. This gives the protein CASSTSPSGSYEQYF.

The rearrangement links TRBV4-3 to TRBJ1-6, with D uncertain. The germline V and J ends were trimmed by 1 base and 0 bases, with 10 bases remaining between them. Germline V gives CDR1 LGHNA, CDR2 YSLEER. CDR3 length: 17 residues. CDR3 loop: CASSQASHNSYNSPLHF. Here the CDR3 DNA reads TGCGCCAGCAGCCAAGCGAGCCACAACTCCTATAATTCACCCCTCCACTTT.

The chain has TRBV7-9 and TRBJ2-7; D might be TRBD1 (5 bases). Looked up from germline, CDR1 is SEHNR and CDR2 is FQNEAQ (reference sequence). CDR3 length: 12 amino acids. Trimming removed 7 bases from V and 5 bases from J, with 12 bases in between. The CDR3 DNA sequence: TGTGCCAGCAATGGGCAGGGAAACGAGCAGTACTTC. It encodes CASNGQGNEQYF.